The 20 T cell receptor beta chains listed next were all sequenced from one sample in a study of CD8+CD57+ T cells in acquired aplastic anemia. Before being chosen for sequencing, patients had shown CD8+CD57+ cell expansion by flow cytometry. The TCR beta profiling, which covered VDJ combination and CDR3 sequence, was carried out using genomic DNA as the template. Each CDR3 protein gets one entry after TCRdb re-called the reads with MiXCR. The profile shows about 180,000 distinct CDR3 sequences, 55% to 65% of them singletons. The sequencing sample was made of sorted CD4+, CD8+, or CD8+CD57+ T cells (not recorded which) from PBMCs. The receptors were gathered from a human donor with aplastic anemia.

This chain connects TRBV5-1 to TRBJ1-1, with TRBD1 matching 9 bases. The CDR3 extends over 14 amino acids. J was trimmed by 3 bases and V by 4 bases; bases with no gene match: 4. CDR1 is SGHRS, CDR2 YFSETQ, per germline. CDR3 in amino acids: CASSRGQGDTEAFF. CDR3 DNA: TGCGCCAGCAGCCGGGGACAGGGTGACACTGAAGCTTTCTTT.

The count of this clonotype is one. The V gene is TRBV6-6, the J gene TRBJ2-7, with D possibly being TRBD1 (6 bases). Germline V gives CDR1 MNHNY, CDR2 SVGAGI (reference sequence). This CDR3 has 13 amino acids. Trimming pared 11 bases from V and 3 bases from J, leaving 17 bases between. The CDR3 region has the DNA TGTGCCTCCGTCCGACAGGCCAACTACGAGCAGTACTTC. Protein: CASVRQANYEQYF.

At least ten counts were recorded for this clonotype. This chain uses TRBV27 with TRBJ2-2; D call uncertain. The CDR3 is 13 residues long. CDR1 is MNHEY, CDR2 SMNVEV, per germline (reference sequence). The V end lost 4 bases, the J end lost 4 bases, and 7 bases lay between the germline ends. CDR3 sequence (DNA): TGTGCCAGCAGTTGGCAGCGCACCGGGGAGCTGTTTTTT. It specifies CASSWQRTGELFF.

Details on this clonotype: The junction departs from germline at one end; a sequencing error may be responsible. This CDR3 is CSSSPFPGQGREQYF. The CDR3 nucleotides read TGTTCCAGCAGCCCCTTCCCGGGACAGGGGAGGGAGCAGTATTTT. V and J are TRBV9 and TRBJ2-3; 10 bases are a match to TRBD1. CDR1 and CDR2 from the germline V gene are SGDLS and YYNGEE. CDR3 length: 15 amino acids.

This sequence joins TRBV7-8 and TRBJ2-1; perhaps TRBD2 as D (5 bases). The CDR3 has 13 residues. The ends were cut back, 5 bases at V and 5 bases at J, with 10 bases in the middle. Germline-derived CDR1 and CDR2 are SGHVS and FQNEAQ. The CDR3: CASSEARDNEQFF. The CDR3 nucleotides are TGTGCCAGCAGCGAGGCGAGGGACAATGAGCAGTTCTTC.

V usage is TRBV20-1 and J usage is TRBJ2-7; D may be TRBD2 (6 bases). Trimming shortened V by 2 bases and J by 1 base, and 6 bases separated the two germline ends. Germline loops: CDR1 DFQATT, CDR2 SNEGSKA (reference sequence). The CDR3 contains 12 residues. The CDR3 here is CSARRGSYEQYF. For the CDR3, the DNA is TGCAGTGCTAGACGGGGGTCCTACGAGCAGTACTTC.

CDR3 in amino acids: CASSYIVSGELFF. The CDR3, as DNA: TGTGCCAGCAGTTACATCGTCTCCGGGGAGCTGTTTTTT. The chain uses TRBV6-5 and TRBJ2-2; no clear D gene. The CDR3 consists of 13 residues. The V and J ends lost 2 bases and 6 bases respectively, with 7 bases between them. Germline loops: CDR1 MNHEY, CDR2 SVGAGI.

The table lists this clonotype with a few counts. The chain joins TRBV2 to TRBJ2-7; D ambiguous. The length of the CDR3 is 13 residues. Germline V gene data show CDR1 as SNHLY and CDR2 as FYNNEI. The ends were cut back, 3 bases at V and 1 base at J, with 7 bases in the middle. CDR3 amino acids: CASSDPSSYEQYF. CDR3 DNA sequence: TGTGCCAGCAGTGACCCGTCATCCTACGAGCAGTACTTC. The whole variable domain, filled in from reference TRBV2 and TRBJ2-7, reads EPEVTQTPSHQVTQMGQEVILRCVPISNHLYFYWYRQILGQKVEFLVSFYNNEISEKSEIFDDQFSVERPDGSNFTLKIRSTKLEDSAMYFCASSDPSSYEQYFGPGTRLTVT.

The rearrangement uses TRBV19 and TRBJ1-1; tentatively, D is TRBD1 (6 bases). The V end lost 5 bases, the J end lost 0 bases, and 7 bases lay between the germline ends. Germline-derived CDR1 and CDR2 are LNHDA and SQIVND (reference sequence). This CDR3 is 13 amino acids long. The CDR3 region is CASSRGLNTEAFF. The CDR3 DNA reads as TGTGCCAGTAGTCGGGGGCTGAACACTGAAGCTTTCTTT.

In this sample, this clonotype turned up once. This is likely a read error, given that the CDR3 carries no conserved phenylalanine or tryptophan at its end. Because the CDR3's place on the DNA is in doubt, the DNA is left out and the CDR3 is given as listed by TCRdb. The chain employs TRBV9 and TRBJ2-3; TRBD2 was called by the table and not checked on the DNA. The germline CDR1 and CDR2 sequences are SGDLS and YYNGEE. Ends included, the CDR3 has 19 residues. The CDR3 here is CASSQPVTVAGGITDTRYV.

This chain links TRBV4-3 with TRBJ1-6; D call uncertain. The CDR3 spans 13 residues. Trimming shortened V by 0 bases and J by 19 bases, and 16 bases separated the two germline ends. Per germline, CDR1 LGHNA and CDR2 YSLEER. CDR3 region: CASSQDLGLQTHF. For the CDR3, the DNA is TGCGCCAGCAGCCAAGATCTCGGACTCCAAACTCACTTT.

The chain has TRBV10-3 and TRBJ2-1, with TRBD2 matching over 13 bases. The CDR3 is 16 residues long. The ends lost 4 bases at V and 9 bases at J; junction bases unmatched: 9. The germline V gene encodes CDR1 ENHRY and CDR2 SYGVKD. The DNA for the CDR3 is TGTGCCATCAGTGGACTAGCGGGGGGTGATTTGCGTGAGCAGTTCTTC. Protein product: CAISGLAGGDLREQFF.

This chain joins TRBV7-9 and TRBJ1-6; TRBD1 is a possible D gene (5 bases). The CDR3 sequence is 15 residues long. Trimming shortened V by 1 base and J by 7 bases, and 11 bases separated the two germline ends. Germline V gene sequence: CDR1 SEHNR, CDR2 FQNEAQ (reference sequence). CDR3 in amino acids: CASSLVAGPNSPLHF. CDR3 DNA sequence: TGTGCCAGCAGCTTAGTGGCAGGGCCGAATTCACCCCTCCACTTT.

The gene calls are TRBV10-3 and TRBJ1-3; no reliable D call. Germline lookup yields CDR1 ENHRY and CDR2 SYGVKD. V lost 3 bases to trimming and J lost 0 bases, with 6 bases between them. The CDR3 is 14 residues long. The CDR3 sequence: CAISDSSSGNTIYF. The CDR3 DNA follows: TGTGCCATCAGTGATAGCAGCTCTGGAAACACCATATATTTT.

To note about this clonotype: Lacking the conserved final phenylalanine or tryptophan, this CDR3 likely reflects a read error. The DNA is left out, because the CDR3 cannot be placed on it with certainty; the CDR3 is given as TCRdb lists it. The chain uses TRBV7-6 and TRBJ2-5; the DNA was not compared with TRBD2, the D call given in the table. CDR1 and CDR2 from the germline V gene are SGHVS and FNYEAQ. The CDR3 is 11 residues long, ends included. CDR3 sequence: CASSLGGTPSL.

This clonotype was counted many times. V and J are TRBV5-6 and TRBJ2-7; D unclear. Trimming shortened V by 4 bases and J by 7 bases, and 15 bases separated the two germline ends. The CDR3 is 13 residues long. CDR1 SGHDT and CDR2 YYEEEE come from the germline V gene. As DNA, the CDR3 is TGTGCCAGCAGCCCCACCAGTATTCAGGAGCAGTACTTC. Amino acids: CASSPTSIQEQYF.

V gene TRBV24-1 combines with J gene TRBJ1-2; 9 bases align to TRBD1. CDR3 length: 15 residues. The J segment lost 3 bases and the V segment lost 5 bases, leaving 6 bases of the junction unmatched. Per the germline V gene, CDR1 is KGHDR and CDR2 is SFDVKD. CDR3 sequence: CATSGETGGDYGYTF. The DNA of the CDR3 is TGTGCCACCAGTGGAGAGACAGGGGGGGACTATGGCTACACCTTC.

CDR3 region: CATSGEAGADYGYTF. As DNA, the CDR3 is TGTGCCACCAGCGGGGAAGCTGGGGCGGACTATGGCTACACCTTC. The J gene is TRBJ1-2, the V gene TRBV15; D perhaps matches TRBD1 (5 bases). The V end was cut by 5 bases, the J end by 3 bases, with 16 bases between. Germline CDR1 reads LNHNV; CDR2 reads YYDKDF (reference sequence). This CDR3 region has 15 residues.

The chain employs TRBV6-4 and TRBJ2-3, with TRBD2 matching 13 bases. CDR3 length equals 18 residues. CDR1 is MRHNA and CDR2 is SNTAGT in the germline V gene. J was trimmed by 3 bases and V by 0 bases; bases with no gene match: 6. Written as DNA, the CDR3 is TGTGCCAGCAGTGACTCGCCTGGGACTAGCGGGGCTACAGATACGCAGTATTTT. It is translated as CASSDSPGTSGATDTQYF.

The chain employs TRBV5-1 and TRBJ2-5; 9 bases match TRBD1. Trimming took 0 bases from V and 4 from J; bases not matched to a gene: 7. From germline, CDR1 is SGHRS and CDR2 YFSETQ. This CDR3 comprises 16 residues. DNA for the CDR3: TGCGCCAGCAGCTTGGGGAGCACAGGGGGCGGAGAGACCCAGTACTTC. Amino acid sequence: CASSLGSTGGGETQYF.